These 22 T cell receptor beta chains originate from one sample sequenced in a study of CD8 T cells in Susac syndrome. Random hexamers were used to reverse transcribe the RNA input (about 0.5 to 1 ug). TCRdb reprocessed the immunoSEQ multiplex PCR reads via MiXCR and lists one record per CDR3 protein. The sample holds under 150,000 distinct CDR3 sequences, approximately 93% seen once. Material for sequencing was CD8+ T cells from PBMCs. Every receptor here comes from a human donor in good health.

This clonotype was seen just once. This rearrangement joins TRBV4-3 to TRBJ2-1; TRBD2 matches at 10 bases. The germline V gene encodes CDR1 LGHNA and CDR2 YSLEER. With 0 bases clipped from V and 6 bases from J, the junction kept 8 bases outside the gene matches. This CDR3 is 17 amino acids long. CDR3 DNA sequence: TGCGCCAGCAGCCAAGATTCTAGCGGGAGTAGTGGCAATGAGCAGTTCTTC. Protein sequence: CASSQDSSGSSGNEQFF.

The V call is TRBV12-3 or TRBV12-4, the J call TRBJ2-3, with 8 bases lining up with TRBD1. The CDR3 contains 15 residues. V shed 5 bases, J shed 4 bases, and the junction held 8 bases outside the gene matches. The CDR3 loop is CASSPMDRVSDTQYF. In nucleotides, the CDR3 is TGTGCCAGCAGTCCCATGGACAGGGTTTCAGATACGCAGTATTTT.

The chain employs TRBV30 and TRBJ2-1; TRBD2 might be the D (6 bases). The CDR3 is 14 amino acids. Germline V lookup: CDR1 GTSNPN, CDR2 SVGIG (reference sequence). The V end was cut by 0 bases, the J end by 9 bases, with 15 bases between. The CDR3 bases are TGTGCCTGGAGTGTACTAGCTTGGCGGACTGAGCAGTTCTTC. Its translation: CAWSVLAWRTEQFF.

The chain employs TRBV7-9 and TRBJ2-7; D gene ambiguous. Germline CDR1 reads SEHNR; CDR2 reads FQNEAQ (reference sequence). V lost 0 bases and J lost 5, with 8 bases in between. The CDR3 is 13 amino acids. Written as DNA, the CDR3 is TGTGCCAGCAGCTTAGCGCCCTTCGACGAGCAGTACTTC. This translates into CASSLAPFDEQYF.

The chain joins TRBV4-1 to TRBJ1-1; no definite D call. The germline V and J ends were trimmed by 5 bases and 1 base, with 14 bases remaining between them. Germline V gene sequence: CDR1 MGHRA, CDR2 YSYEKL. CDR3 size: 15 residues. The CDR3 reads CASSYQETPNTEAFF. The CDR3 DNA reads TGCGCCAGCAGCTATCAGGAGACACCGAACACTGAAGCTTTCTTT.

The chain uses TRBV7-2 and TRBJ1-2; D gene ambiguous. CDR1 is SGHTA and CDR2 is FQGNSA in the germline V gene. The CDR3 is made up of 13 amino acids. Trimming took off 2 bases at V and 2 bases at J, with 6 bases between the two ends. Here the CDR3 DNA reads TGTGCCAGCAGCTTAAACCCCAACTATGGCTACACCTTC. Translating it yields CASSLNPNYGYTF.

This chain joins TRBV27 and TRBJ2-7, with unresolved D. The CDR3 sequence is 12 residues long. Trimming took off 6 bases at V and 6 bases at J, with 12 bases between the two ends. Germline lookup yields CDR1 MNHEY and CDR2 SMNVEV (reference sequence). The CDR3 sequence: CASRGMSSEQYF. CDR3 nucleotides: TGTGCCAGCAGGGGGATGTCTAGCGAGCAGTACTTC.

V usage is TRBV27 and J usage is TRBJ2-7; D ambiguous. Germline CDR1 reads MNHEY; CDR2 reads SMNVEV (reference sequence). V lost 5 bases to trimming and J lost 0 bases, with 5 bases between them. The CDR3 is made up of 12 amino acids. The CDR3 region is CASSTSSYEQYF. The CDR3 bases are TGTGCCAGCAGTACAAGCTCCTACGAGCAGTACTTC.

The chain joins TRBV16 to TRBJ2-7; no reliable D call. Germline CDR1 KGHSY, CDR2 FQNENV. V lost 2 bases to trimming and J lost 6 bases, with 8 bases between them. This CDR3 contains 12 residues. The CDR3 reads CASSQLVGEQYF. The DNA for the CDR3 is TGTGCCAGCAGCCAACTGGTAGGCGAGCAGTACTTC.

This clonotype appeared a single time. V usage is TRBV28 and J usage is TRBJ2-1, with 14 nucleotides matching TRBD2. This CDR3 is 14 amino acids long. V was clipped by 4 bases and J by 8 bases; unmatched bases: 1. Germline V gene sequence: CDR1 MDHEN, CDR2 SYDVKM. The CDR3 sequence is CASSWGLAGDEQFF. The CDR3 DNA sequence: TGTGCCAGCAGTTGGGGACTAGCGGGAGATGAGCAGTTCTTC. Based on the CDR3 plus reference TRBV28 and TRBJ2-1, the full variable domain is DVKVTQSSRYLVKRTGEKVFLECVQDMDHENMFWYRQDPGLGLRLIYFSYDVKMKEKGDIPEGYSVSREKKERFSLILESASTNQTSMYLCASSWGLAGDEQFFGPGTRLTVL.

The chain uses TRBV30 and TRBJ1-5; TRBD1 agrees at 8 bases. CDR3 length: 14 residues. The germline V gene has CDR1 GTSNPN and CDR2 SVGIG (reference sequence). After removal of 2 bases from V and 5 bases from J, the junction contained 5 bases not matched to a gene. The CDR3 protein is CAWSRQGRYQPQHF. The CDR3 DNA sequence: TGTGCCTGGAGTCGACAGGGGAGGTATCAGCCCCAGCATTTT.

The chain couples TRBV20-1 to TRBJ2-7; a possible D gene is TRBD1 (6 bases). Germline CDR1 is DFQATT and CDR2 is SNEGSKA (reference sequence). Deletions cut 6 bases from V and 0 bases from J, with 15 bases between. This CDR3 region has 14 residues. The CDR3 loop reads CSAVTWDTSYEQYF. The DNA for the CDR3 is TGCAGTGCCGTAACTTGGGACACCTCCTACGAGCAGTACTTC.

This chain uses TRBV27 with TRBJ2-5, with 7 nucleotides matching TRBD1. This CDR3 comprises 15 residues. CDR1 and CDR2 from the germline V gene are MNHEY and SMNVEV (reference sequence). V dropped 4 bases and J dropped 0; count of bases not matched to a gene: 5. The CDR3 loop is CASSSIGTDQETQYF. CDR3 in DNA: TGTGCCAGCAGTTCTATAGGGACAGACCAAGAGACCCAGTACTTC.

The rearrangement uses TRBV15 and TRBJ2-1; D perhaps matches TRBD2 (5 bases). The CDR3 totals 13 residues. Looked up from germline, CDR1 is LNHNV and CDR2 is YYDKDF (reference sequence). V was cut by 4 bases and J by 13 bases, with 17 bases left in between. The CDR3 coding sequence is TGTGCCACCAGCATATCAGCCCCCGAGGGACAGTTCTTC. It translates to CATSISAPEGQFF.

This clonotype was detected once. This chain joins TRBV2 and TRBJ2-2, with TRBD2 as a possible D gene (7 bases). This CDR3 is built from 15 residues. V lost 4 bases and J 9 bases, leaving 18 bases between the germline ends. Germline loops: CDR1 SNHLY, CDR2 FYNNEI. In DNA, the CDR3 is TGTGCCAGCAGTGTATTGGGGGGGCCTTATCGGGAGCTGTTTTTT. Residues: CASSVLGGPYRELFF. Full variable domain (rest looked up from reference TRBV2 and TRBJ2-2): EPEVTQTPSHQVTQMGQEVILRCVPISNHLYFYWYRQILGQKVEFLVSFYNNEISEKSEIFDDQFSVERPDGSNFTLKIRSTKLEDSAMYFCASSVLGGPYRELFFGEGSRLTVL.

J is TRBJ2-7 and V is TRBV19, with D hard to call. CDR1 is LNHDA, CDR2 SQIVND, per germline (reference sequence). Trimming shortened V by 5 bases and J by 5 bases, and 7 bases separated the two germline ends. This CDR3 comprises 11 residues. CDR3 sequence: CASSQLNEQYF. CDR3 sequence (DNA): TGTGCCAGTAGTCAGCTGAACGAGCAGTACTTC.

V usage is TRBV27 and J usage is TRBJ2-1, with D maybe TRBD1 (5 bases). The V gene's germline CDR1 is MNHEY and CDR2 SMNVEV (reference sequence). The CDR3 has 15 residues. The V gene lost 5 bases and the J gene lost 3 bases, with 14 bases spanning the gap. CDR3 DNA sequence: TGTGCCAGCAGTCTTACAGGCGATATCTACAATGAGCAGTTCTTC. Its translation is CASSLTGDIYNEQFF.

The rearrangement joins TRBV3-1 to TRBJ2-4, with 7 bases matching TRBD2. The V and J ends lost 0 bases and 5 bases, in that order; junction bases with no gene match: 7. The V gene's germline CDR1 is LGHDT and CDR2 YNNKEL (reference sequence). The CDR3 has 16 amino acids. Here the CDR3 reads CASSQDLGLAENIQYF. DNA for the CDR3: TGTGCCAGCAGCCAAGATCTGGGGCTAGCGGAAAACATTCAGTACTTC. Looking up the rest from reference TRBV3-1 and TRBJ2-4 gives the full variable domain: DTAVSQTPKYLVTQMGNDKSIKCEQNLGHDTMYWYKQDSKKFLKIMFSYNNKELIINETVPNRFSPKSPDKAHLNLHINSLELGDSAVYFCASSQDLGLAENIQYFGAGTRLSVL.

The gene calls are TRBV29-1 and TRBJ2-7; 7 bases align to TRBD1. Germline CDR1 reads SQVTM; CDR2 reads ANQGSEA. The CDR3 is 14 residues long. V lost 2 bases to trimming and J lost 2 bases; unmatched junction nucleotides: 6. The CDR3 region has the DNA TGCAGCGTTGAAATTAGGGACAGACCCTACGAGCAGTACTTC. It encodes CSVEIRDRPYEQYF.

The chain couples TRBV27 to TRBJ1-1; D is unclear. V was clipped by 2 bases and J by 1 base, with 5 bases between them. The length of the CDR3 is 13 residues. The germline V gene encodes CDR1 MNHEY and CDR2 SMNVEV (reference sequence). In DNA, the CDR3 is TGTGCCAGCAGTTTAAAACAGAACACTGAAGCTTTCTTT. Its protein product is CASSLKQNTEAFF.

The chain uses TRBV13 and TRBJ2-7, with 7 bases that match TRBD2. V shed 3 bases, J shed 0 bases, and the junction held 8 bases outside the gene matches. The germline CDR1 and CDR2 sequences are PRHDT and FYEKMQ (reference sequence). The CDR3 has 16 amino acids. CDR3 sequence (DNA): TGTGCCAGCAGCTTCCACGGGACTACGAGCTCCTACGAGCAGTACTTC. Translated: CASSFHGTTSSYEQYF.

The rearrangement uses TRBV2 and TRBJ2-5; no reliable D call. This CDR3 contains 13 residues. Trimming removed 7 bases at V and 4 bases at J, with 13 bases between. In germline, CDR1 is SNHLY, CDR2 FYNNEI. The DNA for the CDR3 is TGTGCCAGCAAGAAAAGCGACCTAGAGACCCAGTACTTC. It yields the protein CASKKSDLETQYF.